The 2 T cell receptor beta chains below come from one sample, sequenced in a study of cytomegalovirus exposure and HLA in healthy donors. Primers: 60 Vbeta forward and 13 Jbeta reverse. Method: immunoSEQ multiplex PCR; TCRdb's copy keeps in-frame clones and lacks some. Among a few hundred thousand clones, more than 85% were seen once, and the ten largest hold roughly 0.99%. The sequenced sample consisted of PBMCs. The receptor source for this set is a woman in her late teens or twenties in good health and CMV-seronegative.

V and J are TRBV19 and TRBJ2-1, with 11 bases fitting TRBD2. Germline lookup yields CDR1 LNHDA and CDR2 SQIVND (reference sequence). The CDR3 length is 15 residues. Trimming removed 3 bases from V and 8 bases from J; junction bases left unmatched: 6. This chain's CDR3 is CASSMGSGGAHEQFF. CDR3 nucleotide sequence: TGTGCCAGTAGTATGGGTAGCGGGGGGGCCCATGAGCAGTTCTTC. Using reference TRBV19 and TRBJ2-1 for the parts outside the CDR3, the full variable domain is DGGITQSPKYLFRKEGQNVTLSCEQNLNHDAMYWYRQDPGQGLRLIYYSQIVNDFQKGDIAEGYSVSREKKESFPLTVTSAQKNPTAFYLCASSMGSGGAHEQFFGPGTRLTVL.

The V gene is TRBV27, the J gene TRBJ2-3; TRBD2 aligns across 13 bases. The germline CDR1 and CDR2 sequences are MNHEY and SMNVEV (reference sequence). The J segment lost 5 bases and the V segment lost 6 bases, leaving 8 bases of the junction unmatched. The length of the CDR3 is 16 residues. CDR3 region: CASRRLAGGHQDTQYF. The CDR3 DNA follows: TGTGCCAGCAGAAGACTAGCGGGAGGACACCAAGATACGCAGTATTTT.